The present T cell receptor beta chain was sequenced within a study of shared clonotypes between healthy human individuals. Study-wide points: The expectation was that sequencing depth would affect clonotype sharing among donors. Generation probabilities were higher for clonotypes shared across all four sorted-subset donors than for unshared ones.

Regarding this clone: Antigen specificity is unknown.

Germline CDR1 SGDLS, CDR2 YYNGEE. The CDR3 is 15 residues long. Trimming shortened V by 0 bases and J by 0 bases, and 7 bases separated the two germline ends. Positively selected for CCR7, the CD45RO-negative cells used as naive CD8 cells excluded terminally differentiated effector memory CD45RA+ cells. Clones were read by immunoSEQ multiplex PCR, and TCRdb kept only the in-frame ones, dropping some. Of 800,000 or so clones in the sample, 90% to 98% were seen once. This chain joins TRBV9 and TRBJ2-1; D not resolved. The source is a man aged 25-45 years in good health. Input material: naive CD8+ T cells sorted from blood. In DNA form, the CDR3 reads TGTGCCAGCAGCGTAGCCAGAAGCTCCTACAATGAGCAGTTCTTC. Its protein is CASSVARSSYNEQFF.